The subject of this entry is one T cell receptor (beta chain). This entry comes from a study of memory CD4+ T cells and cytomegalovirus serostatus. Study-wide context: Donors were healthy Belgian adults, under 10 CMV seropositive and roughly 25 seronegative.

The sort gate was single viable CD3+CD4+CD8-CD45RO+ cells for memory CD4+ T cells. Assay used: immunoSEQ multiplex PCR; TCRdb lists only in-frame clones, some missing. The sample consists of about 56,000 clones, around 76% of them appearing once. The clonotype originates from an adult in good health and CMV-seronegative. The sample taken for sequencing was memory CD4+ T cells from blood.

Here the CDR3 DNA reads TGCGCCAGCAGCTCCAAACAGGGGCCGTCCTACGAGCAGTACTTC. It translates to CASSSKQGPSYEQYF. The chain has TRBV5-1 and TRBJ2-7; 7 bases agree with TRBD1. V lost 3 bases, J lost 1 base, and 7 bases stayed unmatched. CDR3 length: 15 residues. Germline CDR1 and CDR2: SGHRS and YFSETQ.